The 2 T cell receptor beta chains in this list originate from one sample, sequenced in a study of low-dose radiotherapy and immunotherapy resistance in tumors. Primers used for first-strand cDNA, a TRAV- and TRBV-specific set, covered both alpha and beta chains. A roughly 20-cycle PCR with a constant-region primer and V-primer adapter amplified TCRs. TCRdb passed the reads through MiXCR, listing each CDR3 protein once. The sample lists about 30,000 distinct CDR3 sequences; 45% to 55% were seen once. Time point of the sample: after trial treatment. This sample's treatment: LDRT plus nivolumab, ipilimumab, low-dose cyclophosphamide and aspirin (RACIN trial). The material sequenced was PBMCs, taken after low-dose radiotherapy plus immunotherapy. These receptors originate from a male donor with gallbladder cancer.

This clonotype occurred a few times. Only one base separates this from a far larger clonotype, so it likely reflects a read error. The chain carries TRBV12-3 or TRBV12-4 and TRBJ2-1; 11 bases align to TRBD1. The CDR3 is made up of 15 amino acids. The V gene end was trimmed by 6 bases and the J gene end by 10 bases; junction bases not matched to a gene: 11. The CDR3 DNA follows: TGTGCCAGCAGCAGCCGACGGGACAGGGGGTACGAGCAGTTCTTC. Amino acid sequence: CASSSRRDRGYEQFF.

V and J are TRBV5-4 and TRBJ2-7, with 9 bases that match TRBD1. Losses at the gene ends were 4 bases for V and 2 bases for J; bases not matched to a gene: 10. This CDR3 contains 16 residues. Germline V gene sequence: CDR1 SGHNT, CDR2 YYREEE (reference sequence). The CDR3 DNA sequence: TGTGCCAGCAGCACAGAACAGGGGGCGGGACCCTACGAGCAGTACTTC. Its protein is CASSTEQGAGPYEQYF.